This T cell receptor (beta chain) was captured in a study of T-cell reconstitution after alpha-beta-depleted transplantation in children. This CDR3 is built from 13 residues. The V gene's germline CDR1 is SQVTM and CDR2 ANQGSEA. V was trimmed by 4 bases and J by 5 bases, leaving 11 bases between them. TCRbeta library preparation incorporated unique molecular identifiers. TCRdb used MiXCR to reprocess the PCR reads, holding one entry per CDR3 protein. Of approximately 510,000 distinct CDR3 sequences detected, approximately 20% appear once; the ten largest clones hold approximately 3%. The sample was PBMCs from the stem cell graft donor, taken from the stem cell graft. The V call is TRBV29-1, the J call TRBJ1-4; D call uncertain. This receptor was taken from a human donor who donated a stem cell graft to a child with acute lymphoblastic leukemia. This CDR3 reads CSVVEGGNEKLFF. The CDR3 nucleotides are TGCAGCGTTGTTGAGGGAGGGAATGAAAAACTGTTTTTT.